The entry below describes one T cell receptor (beta chain). This sample is drawn from a study of blood T cell repertoires in COVID-19. Study overall: The origin of the acute and convalescent COVID-19 samples was the United States, Italy and Spain. T cells, B-cell-depleted T cells, or PBMCs provided the cDNA or gDNA that served as material.

In the authors' methods: Amplification from reference gene primers served as the basis for estimated nucleated cell counts. Here immunoSEQ multiplex PCR was the method, and the copy in TCRdb shows in-frame clones only, minus some. V and J calls and clone size are those listed in that table; D and trimming were worked out from the DNA. The data contain about 42,000 clones, around 90% of them singletons. Germline CDR1 and CDR2: MNHEY and SVGAGI. V was clipped by 5 bases and J by 3 bases; unmatched bases: 7. The CDR3 is made up of 15 amino acids. The chain joins TRBV6-5 to TRBJ2-7, with 10 bases lining up with TRBD1. The receptor's source is a woman of 80 years or more in a cohort sampled during active or convalescent COVID-19. Material for sequencing was peripheral blood. The CDR3 nucleotides read TGTGCCAGCAGTAGACAGGGGGCAACTCTCTACGAGCAGTACTTC. Its translation is CASSRQGATLYEQYF.